The 28 T cell receptor beta chains given below trace back to one sample, sequenced in a study of T cell repertoires in cytomegalovirus infection. TCRdb ran MiXCR on the reads and lists one entry per CDR3 protein. This table holds fewer than 250,000 distinct CDR3 sequences, over 9% found once. The sequenced material came from PBMCs. Every receptor here comes from a human donor in good health (CMV status not recorded). Some clones in this sample may be carry-over from other donors' samples.

This clonotype was recorded many times. The genes are TRBV7-2 and TRBJ2-5; D unclear. CDR3 size: 13 residues. Germline V gives CDR1 SGHTA, CDR2 FQGNSA. Trimming shortened V by 7 bases and J by 2 bases, and 11 bases separated the two germline ends. In DNA, the CDR3 is TGTGCCAGCAACCTTTATGGTCAAGAGACCCAGTACTTC. Translating gives CASNLYGQETQYF.

This clonotype came up many times. This chain uses TRBV7-9 with TRBJ1-1; 10 bases are shared with TRBD1. The CDR3 spans 15 residues. After removal of 5 bases from V and 2 bases from J, the junction contained 5 bases not matched to a gene. In germline, CDR1 is SEHNR, CDR2 FQNEAQ (reference sequence). The CDR3 DNA reads TGTGCCAGCAGCCCGGGGGACAGGGGTAACACTGAAGCTTTCTTT. It translates to CASSPGDRGNTEAFF.

Comment on this clonotype: A junction end diverges from the germline sequence, so it may reflect a read error. This chain joins TRBV29-1 and TRBJ2-5; D may correspond to TRBD1 or TRBD2 (6 bases each). CDR3 size: 13 residues. Germline V gene lookup returns CDR1 SQVTM and CDR2 ANQGSEA. CDR3 in DNA: TGCAGCGTTAAAGAGGGGGGCCAGGAGACCCAGTACTTC. The encoded protein is CSVKEGGQETQYF. Variable domain in full (rest from reference TRBV29-1 and TRBJ2-5): SAVISQKPSRDICQRGTSLTIQCQVDSQVTMMFWYRQQPGQSLTLIATANQGSEATYESGFVIDKFPISRPNLTFSTLTVSNMSPEDSSIYLCSVKEGGQETQYFGPGTRLLVL.

This clonotype was seen many times. This chain joins TRBV12-3 or TRBV12-4 and TRBJ2-7; 11 positions agree with TRBD1. This CDR3 spans 13 amino acids. J was trimmed by 7 bases and V by 5 bases; bases with no gene match: 4. The CDR3 protein is CASSNRDRGEQYF. The CDR3 DNA reads TGTGCCAGCAGTAACCGGGACAGGGGGGAGCAGTACTTC.

This clonotype has a count of ten or more. This chain joins TRBV10-3 and TRBJ1-2; a weak D match, TRBD1 (6 bases). This CDR3 has 13 amino acids. Looked up from germline, CDR1 is ENHRY and CDR2 is SYGVKD. Trimming left V 4 bases short and J 4 bases short, with 10 bases between. CDR3 protein: CAISGGQPYGYTF. CDR3 DNA: TGTGCCATCAGTGGGGGACAACCCTATGGCTACACCTTC.

Remarks on this clonotype: This may be a read error, as it is one base from a much larger clone. The chain couples TRBV19 to TRBJ2-2; D gene unclear. Trimming shortened V by 5 bases and J by 9 bases, and 13 bases separated the two germline ends. The CDR3 spans 13 residues. The V gene's germline CDR1 is LNHDA and CDR2 SQIVND (reference sequence). The CDR3 spells CASSQGWARELFF. The CDR3 region has the DNA TGTGCCAGTAGTCAAGGGTGGGCCAGGGAGCTGTTTTTT.

In its sample, this clonotype was seen many times. V is TRBV7-2 and J is TRBJ2-7; 10 positions agree with TRBD2. The CDR3 runs to 17 residues. The J segment lost 3 bases and the V segment lost 1 base, leaving 9 bases of the junction unmatched. Looked up from germline, CDR1 is SGHTA and CDR2 is FQGNSA. The CDR3 DNA reads as TGTGCCAGCAGCTTAGTCTCCGCTAGCGGGAGCTTCTACGAGCAGTACTTC. Its translation is CASSLVSASGSFYEQYF.

This clonotype was detected ten times or more. The chain is built from TRBV7-2 and TRBJ2-2, with D tentatively TRBD1 or TRBD2 (6 bases each). V was cut by 5 bases and J by 6 bases, with 13 bases left in between. This CDR3 has 14 amino acids. Germline CDR1 and CDR2: SGHTA and FQGNSA. The CDR3 DNA reads as TGTGCCAGCAGCCCTAAAGGGGGGTCCGGGGAGCTGTTTTTT. Its translation is CASSPKGGSGELFF.

There are a few counts of this clonotype. The chain couples TRBV7-9 to TRBJ1-1; 11 bases agree with TRBD1. CDR1 and CDR2 from the germline V gene are SEHNR and FQNEAQ (reference sequence). J was trimmed by 3 bases and V by 2 bases; bases with no gene match: 11. This CDR3 is built from 18 residues. Here the CDR3 DNA reads TGTGCCAGCAGCTTATTTATCGGGACAGGGGGTAAGGACACTGAAGCTTTCTTT. Residues: CASSLFIGTGGKDTEAFF.

As DNA, the CDR3 is TGTGCCAGCAGCCAAGTCCTAGAAGAGACCCAGTACTTC. The encoded protein is CASSQVLEETQYF. V and J are TRBV3-1 and TRBJ2-5; D gene ambiguous. Germline loops: CDR1 LGHDT, CDR2 YNNKEL (reference sequence). The germline V and J ends were trimmed by 1 base and 3 bases, with 6 bases remaining between them. CDR3 size: 13 residues.

The V gene is TRBV6-6, the J gene TRBJ2-5; no clear D. V lost 0 bases and J lost 2, with 13 bases in between. The CDR3 totals 16 residues. Looked up from germline, CDR1 is MNHNY and CDR2 is SVGAGI (reference sequence). Here the CDR3 DNA reads TGTGCCAGCAGTTACTCGATAATGGAAGTTCAAGAGACCCAGTACTTC. Its protein is CASSYSIMEVQETQYF.

The chain couples TRBV29-1 to TRBJ2-1; 7 nucleotides match TRBD2. In germline, CDR1 is SQVTM, CDR2 ANQGSEA. The CDR3 runs 14 residues. Germline trimming cut 3 bases from V and 6 bases from J; bases unmatched to any gene: 8. The CDR3 loop reads CSVEGRGRANEQFF. The CDR3 bases are TGCAGCGTTGAGGGGAGAGGGAGGGCCAATGAGCAGTTCTTC.

The sample holds many counts of this clonotype. The chain employs TRBV7-3 and TRBJ2-3; D perhaps matches TRBD1 (6 bases). Trimming pared 6 bases from V and 1 base from J, leaving 14 bases between. Germline CDR1 and CDR2: SGHTA and FQGTGA. The length of the CDR3 is 15 residues. As DNA, the CDR3 is TGTGCCAGCAGGTTACAGGGTGGAGGCACAGATACGCAGTATTTT. It is translated as CASRLQGGGTDTQYF.

This clonotype has a count of ten or more. This sequence joins TRBV7-2 and TRBJ1-1, with D unresolved. The CDR3 runs to 13 residues. Trimming pared 2 bases from V and 2 bases from J, leaving 6 bases between. Germline V gives CDR1 SGHTA, CDR2 FQGNSA. CDR3 region: CASSLSANTEAFF. CDR3 bases: TGTGCCAGCAGCTTATCCGCTAACACTGAAGCTTTCTTT.

The rearrangement joins TRBV20-1 to TRBJ1-4; D is undetermined. The CDR3 extends over 11 amino acids. The germline gives CDR1 DFQATT, CDR2 SNEGSKA (reference sequence). V was clipped by 4 bases and J by 8 bases, with 8 bases between them. CDR3 loop: CSAIWSEKLFF. DNA for the CDR3: TGCAGTGCTATATGGTCCGAAAAACTGTTTTTT.

This clonotype was counted many times. The CDR3 here is CASSYSRGTDTQYF. The CDR3 DNA is TGTGCCAGCAGTTACTCTAGGGGGACAGATACGCAGTATTTT. The V and J genes are TRBV6-6 and TRBJ2-3; D possibly corresponds to TRBD1 (6 bases). The CDR3 length is 14 residues. Looked up from germline, CDR1 is MNHNY and CDR2 is SVGAGI (reference sequence). The V end was cut by 0 bases, the J end by 3 bases, with 7 bases between.

This clonotype was observed many times. V gene TRBV11-1 combines with J gene TRBJ2-2; TRBD2 matches 7 bases. Germline V CDR1 and CDR2: SGHAT, FQDESV (reference sequence). The CDR3 runs to 14 residues. V lost 8 bases and J lost 6; bases outside the gene matches: 9. The CDR3 spells CASGWGGVAGELFF. The CDR3 bases are TGTGCCAGCGGATGGGGGGGGGTCGCCGGGGAGCTGTTTTTT.

In this sample, this clonotype turned up many times. The gene calls are TRBV20-1 and TRBJ2-5; D unresolved. CDR1 and CDR2 (germline): DFQATT, SNEGSKA (reference sequence). The CDR3 sequence is 15 residues long. The V end lost 3 bases, the J end lost 1 base, and 15 bases lay between the germline ends. The DNA for the CDR3 is TGCAGTGCTAGGAAGGACCTCGCTTTCCAAGAGACCCAGTACTTC. The encoded protein is CSARKDLAFQETQYF.

This clonotype was recorded a few times. The chain links TRBV18 to TRBJ1-6; D is unclear. CDR1 is KGHSH, CDR2 LQKENI, per germline. V was cut by 3 bases and J by 10 bases, with 4 bases left in between. The CDR3 sequence is 11 residues long. CDR3 coding DNA: TGTGCCAGCTCACCTGGCTCACCCCTCCACTTT. Protein: CASSPGSPLHF. The variable domain in full, with the rest retrieved from reference TRBV18 and TRBJ1-6, is NAGVMQNPRHLVRRRGQEARLRCSPMKGHSHVYWYRQLPEEGLKFMVYLQKENIIDESGMPKERFSAEFPKEGPSILRIQQVVRGDSAAYFCASSPGSPLHFGNGTRLTVT.

In its sample, this clonotype was seen a few times. The rearrangement uses TRBV29-1 and TRBJ2-7; 13 nucleotides align to TRBD2. Trimming removed 4 bases from V and 5 bases from J; junction bases left unmatched: 2. The CDR3 is made up of 13 amino acids. The germline gives CDR1 SQVTM, CDR2 ANQGSEA. The CDR3 protein is CSVGTSGSNEQYF. The DNA for the CDR3 is TGCAGCGTTGGGACTAGCGGGAGCAACGAGCAGTACTTC.

This chain joins TRBV5-1 and TRBJ1-1; D remains unclear. V lost 1 base and J 1 base, leaving 8 bases between the germline ends. This CDR3 has 14 residues. From germline, CDR1 is SGHRS and CDR2 YFSETQ. CDR3 in DNA: TGCGCCAGCAGCTTGTTGAGCTCGAACACTGAAGCTTTCTTT. Translating gives CASSLLSSNTEAFF.

The sample holds a few counts of this clonotype. The rearrangement uses TRBV4-3 and TRBJ2-3; 8 bases map to TRBD2. CDR3 length equals 17 residues. Germline trimming cut 0 bases from V and 3 bases from J; bases unmatched to any gene: 8. Germline CDR1 and CDR2: LGHNA and YSLEER. CDR3: CASSQDLTGGGTDTQYF. CDR3 nucleotides: TGCGCCAGCAGCCAAGATCTGACGGGGGGGGGGACAGATACGCAGTATTTT.

In this sample, this clonotype turned up many times. J is TRBJ2-2 and V is TRBV19, with D possibly matching TRBD2 (5 bases). V was trimmed by 4 bases and J by 6 bases, leaving 9 bases between them. The CDR3 is 13 amino acids. Germline V CDR1 and CDR2: LNHDA, SQIVND (reference sequence). CDR3 residues: CASSSRGSGELFF. CDR3 sequence (DNA): TGTGCCAGTAGTAGCAGAGGGTCCGGGGAGCTGTTTTTT. The entire variable domain, with the rest obtained from reference TRBV19 and TRBJ2-2, is as follows: DGGITQSPKYLFRKEGQNVTLSCEQNLNHDAMYWYRQDPGQGLRLIYYSQIVNDFQKGDIAEGYSVSREKKESFPLTVTSAQKNPTAFYLCASSSRGSGELFFGEGSRLTVL.

This clonotype was seen at least ten times. This rearrangement joins TRBV7-9 to TRBJ1-1; D call uncertain. From germline, CDR1 is SEHNR and CDR2 FQNEAQ (reference sequence). CDR3 size: 14 residues. Between the trimmed V and J ends, which lost 7 bases and 4 bases, there was a span of 16 bases. CDR3 coding DNA: TGTGCCAGCACCCTCAGTGGTGGGGTCACTGAAGCTTTCTTT. It translates to CASTLSGGVTEAFF.

This clonotype was seen a handful of times. The chain combines TRBV6-5 with TRBJ2-6; a possible D gene is TRBD1 (6 bases). The V end lost 5 bases, the J end lost 9 bases, and 14 bases lay between the germline ends. Per germline, CDR1 MNHEY and CDR2 SVGAGI. The CDR3 sequence is 14 residues long. The CDR3 DNA is TGTGCCAGCAGTCGAGGGGACATTGACAACGTCCTGACTTTC. This encodes CASSRGDIDNVLTF.

This clonotype turned up a few times. The chain uses TRBV20-1 and TRBJ2-3; D remains unclear. Germline V CDR1 and CDR2: DFQATT, SNEGSKA (reference sequence). This CDR3 contains 14 residues. The V end lost 1 base, the J end lost 0 bases, and 8 bases lay between the germline ends. For the CDR3, the DNA is TGCAGTGCTAGAGCGACGGAAAGCACAGATACGCAGTATTTT. This encodes CSARATESTDTQYF.

CDR3 bases: TGCAGTGCTAGAGATTTTTCAGGGAGCGGGAGAGGATCCTACGAGCAGTACTTC. It specifies CSARDFSGSGRGSYEQYF. V usage is TRBV20-1 and J usage is TRBJ2-7; TRBD2 matches at 8 bases. Trimming at V came to 0 bases and at J to 1 base, leaving 14 bases not matched to a gene. This CDR3 spans 18 amino acids. Looked up from germline, CDR1 is DFQATT and CDR2 is SNEGSKA (reference sequence).

The J gene is TRBJ2-2, the V gene TRBV28; tentative D call: TRBD2 (7 bases). The germline V gene has CDR1 MDHEN and CDR2 SYDVKM. The CDR3 runs 17 residues. V lost 2 bases and J 4 bases, leaving 17 bases between the germline ends. CDR3 protein: CASSLGYGGLGTGELFF. The CDR3 nucleotides are TGTGCCAGCAGTTTAGGATACGGGGGGCTGGGCACCGGGGAGCTGTTTTTT.